This is a list of T cell receptor beta chains from one sample in a study of T-cell memory formation after mild COVID-19. In TCRdb, the 5' RACE reads were re-called with MiXCR into one record per CDR3 protein. The sample carries under 550,000 distinct CDR3 sequences, approximately 18% recorded once. The sample was PBMCs or a T cell subset sorted from them (not recorded which). The source is an adult woman who had mild COVID-19 (a few samples of this study predate the infection). Cell type and time point are not known. CDR3s include the opening cysteine and the closing phenylalanine or tryptophan. The D gene is left open where the match is weak. Rows give clone size only sometimes, using once, few, many, or a class for an expanded clone.

j_call | clone_size | d_call | v_call | cdr3_nt | cdr3_aa
TRBJ2-7 | NA | NA | TRBV11-2 | TGTGCCAGCAGCTTATCGGGTATCTTCTACGAGCAGTACTTC | CASSLSGIFYEQYF
TRBJ2-5 | few | NA | TRBV7-8 | TGTGCCAGCAGCCTGGGCCAGGCAAGCCAAGAGACCCAGTACTTC | CASSLGQASQETQYF
TRBJ1-2 | few | TRBD1 | TRBV20-1 | TGCAGTGCTAGAAGGACAGGGGCAGGAGGCTACACCTTC | CSARRTGAGGYTF
TRBJ1-5 | few | NA | TRBV24-1 | TGTGCCGCCAAGTGCACAGGCGGTAGGTTT | CAAKCTGGRF
TRBJ1-2 | NA | NA | TRBV7-3 | TGTGCCAGCCCGGGCTACACCTTC | CASPGYTF
TRBJ2-3 | few | TRBD2 | TRBV7-3 | TGTGCCAGCAGCTTATTGGGACTAGCAACAGATACGCAGTATTTT | CASSLLGLATDTQYF
TRBJ1-1 | NA | NA | TRBV9 | TGTGCCAGCAGCGTAGAACAGGGAAACACTGAAGCTTTCTTT | CASSVEQGNTEAFF
TRBJ2-5 | few | NA | TRBV7-9 | TGTGCCAGCAGCCCTCCCACAGAGGGCGGGGAGACCCAGTACTTC | CASSPPTEGGETQYF
TRBJ2-3 | NA | NA | TRBV7-9 | TGTGCCAGCAGCTTAGCCACCCACACAGATACGCAGTATTTT | CASSLATHTDTQYF
TRBJ1-2 | few | TRBD1 | TRBV29-1 | TGCAGCGTACTGACAGGGACCAACTATGGCTACACCTTC | CSVLTGTNYGYTF
TRBJ2-7 | NA | NA | TRBV27 | TGTGCCAGCATTTCTATCGGAAAGTACTTC | CASISIGKYF
TRBJ1-1 | NA | NA | TRBV29-1 | TGCAGCGGGACCAGTACTGAAGCTTTCTTT | CSGTSTEAFF
TRBJ1-2 | few | NA | TRBV6-5 | TGTGCCAGCAGTTCCGGGCCCGTCCTGGGCTACACCTTC | CASSSGPVLGYTF
TRBJ2-3 | few | TRBD2 | TRBV7-9 | TGTGCCAGCAGCCGAGCTAGCGGGGGTATGTCAGATACGCAGTATTTT | CASSRASGGMSDTQYF
TRBJ1-1 | NA | NA | TRBV2 | TGTGCCAGTCGACAGTCCCCGAACACTGAAGCTTTCTTT | CASRQSPNTEAFF
TRBJ2-7 | NA | NA | TRBV5-5 | TGTGCCAGCAGCTTCCGGGAAGTGGGCTACGAGCAGTACTTC | CASSFREVGYEQYF
TRBJ1-1 | once | NA | TRBV29-1 | TGCAGCGTTGCCCCGGGGCCGAACACTGAAGCTTTCTTT | CSVAPGPNTEAFF
TRBJ2-6 | NA | TRBD2 | TRBV7-2 | TGTGCCAGCAGCCCAAGGGTCGGGACTAGCGGGATTTCTGGGGCCAACGTCCTGACTTTC | CASSPRVGTSGISGANVLTF
TRBJ2-1 | NA | NA | TRBV6-2/TRBV6-3 | TGTGCCAGCAGTAGGCGGAACGAGCAGTTCTTC | CASSRRNEQFF
TRBJ2-3 | many | NA | TRBV15 | TGTGCCACCAGCGAGGGAACGGCAGGGACCCCTAGCACAGATACGCAGTATTTT | CATSEGTAGTPSTDTQYF
TRBJ2-2 | NA | NA | TRBV15 | TGTGCCACCAGCACAGGACACAGGGTAACCCAGAACACCGGGGAGCTGTTTTTT | CATSTGHRVTQNTGELFF
TRBJ1-1 | NA | NA | TRBV25-1 | TGTGCCAGCAATGGACAGATGAACACTGAAGCTTTCTTT | CASNGQMNTEAFF
TRBJ2-3 | once | NA | TRBV7-2 | TGTGCCAGCAGCTCACAGGGATTCACAGATACGCAGTATTTT | CASSSQGFTDTQYF
TRBJ2-1 | NA | NA | TRBV20-1 | TGCAGTGCTAGTCCGGCAGGATCGAATGAGCAGTTCTTC | CSASPAGSNEQFF
TRBJ2-1 | many | TRBD2 | TRBV7-2 | TGTGCCAGCAGCTTAGCGCCGGGACTAGGCTCCTACAATGAGCAGTTCTTC | CASSLAPGLGSYNEQFF
TRBJ2-1 | few | NA | TRBV27 | TGTGCCACCGCGCTCTCCTACAATGAGCAGTTCTTC | CATALSYNEQFF
TRBJ1-5 | few | TRBD1 | TRBV30 | TGTGCCTGGAGACGACAGGGGAACAATCAGCCCCAGCATTTT | CAWRRQGNNQPQHF
TRBJ1-6 | few | NA | TRBV12-3/TRBV12-4 | TGTGCCAGCAGTTTAGGACAGAGCTATAATTCACCCCTCCACTTT | CASSLGQSYNSPLHF
TRBJ2-7 | few | NA | TRBV20-1 | TGCAGTGTCGCGGGTTTTTCCTACGAGCAGTACTTC | CSVAGFSYEQYF